This is a list of T cell receptor beta chains from one sample in a study of shared clonotypes between healthy human individuals. Profiled with immunoSEQ multiplex PCR; TCRdb holds only in-frame clones, not every one. The sample lists about 1 million clones, around 76% occurring once. Sequencing input: memory CD4+ T cells sorted from blood. These receptors all stem from a man between 18 and 29 years old in good health. CDR3s include the opening cysteine and the closing phenylalanine or tryptophan. D genes are given only for firm matches. Clone size is shown for a subset of rows, as once, few, many or a class of expanded clone.

D | J | V | size | length | DNA | CDR3
TRBD2 | TRBJ2-7 | TRBV6-5 | - | 11 | TGTGCCAGCCAGCGGGAATACGAGCAGTACTTC | CASQREYEQYF
- | TRBJ1-6 | TRBV11-2 | - | 17 | TGTGCCAGCAGCTTCCCCCAAGAGTACACCCCGGGTTCACCCCTCCACTTT | CASSFPQEYTPGSPLHF
- | TRBJ2-2 | TRBV7-3 | few | 17 | TGTGCCAGCAGCTTAAACCCCTACAGGGAATGGAGCGGGGAGCTGTTTTTT | CASSLNPYREWSGELFF
- | TRBJ2-5 | TRBV7-3 | - | 13 | TGTGCCAGCAGCTTAAGCCCCCAAGAGACCCAGTACTTC | CASSLSPQETQYF
- | TRBJ2-5 | TRBV9 | - | 17 | TGTGCCAGCAGCGCGGGCCGGCGTTTGGGAGATGGGGAGACCCAGTACTTC | CASSAGRRLGDGETQYF
- | TRBJ2-5 | TRBV11-2 | few | 15 | TGTGCCAGCAGCTCGACGGTGAATTTTGGAGAGACCCAGTACTTC | CASSSTVNFGETQYF
TRBD2 | TRBJ2-2 | TRBV9 | - | 16 | TGTGCCAGCAGCGTGGGGACTAGCGGGGTTACCGGGGAGCTGTTTTTT | CASSVGTSGVTGELFF
- | TRBJ1-2 | TRBV6-1 | - | 14 | TGTGCCAGCAGTGGAGGGGAGGGGAACTATGGCTACACCTTC | CASSGGEGNYGYTF
- | TRBJ1-2 | TRBV7-9 | - | 14 | TGTGCCAGCAGCTTAGGTCGGGGATCATTAGGCTACACCTTC | CASSLGRGSLGYTF
- | TRBJ1-1 | TRBV28 | - | 11 | TGTGCCAGCAGTTTGAACCTTGAAGCTTTCTTT | CASSLNLEAFF
- | TRBJ2-2 | TRBV30 | - | 16 | TGTGCCTGGAGCGACCGTCGGGGGATGAGAACCGGGGAGCTGTTTTTT | CAWSDRRGMRTGELFF
- | TRBJ2-5 | TRBV6-6 | - | 12 | TGTGCCAGCAGTTTAGAACGGGAGACCCAGTACTTC | CASSLERETQYF
TRBD1 | TRBJ2-7 | TRBV6-1 | - | 14 | TGTGCCAGCAAATTGACAGGGGGATCCTACGAGCAGTACTTC | CASKLTGGSYEQYF
- | TRBJ2-1 | TRBV7-8 | - | 12 | TGTGCCAGCAGCGCTGTGGCCGGGGAGCAGTTCTTC | CASSAVAGEQFF
- | TRBJ2-3 | TRBV5-5 | - | 14 | TGTGCCAGCACCCTGGATGTCAGCACAGATACGCAGTATTTT | CASTLDVSTDTQYF
- | TRBJ2-1 | TRBV19 | - | 18 | TGTGCCAGTAGTGCCGTAGTGGATAGCGGATCTTCCTACAATGAGCAGTTCTTC | CASSAVVDSGSSYNEQFF
TRBD1 | TRBJ1-6 | TRBV6-5 | few | 15 | TGTGCCAGCAGCCGAGGGGGGACAGGGGGCTCACCCCTCCACTTT | CASSRGGTGGSPLHF
- | TRBJ2-3 | TRBV5-1 | - | 17 | TGCGCCAGCAGCACTGGGGCCATTCTATTGAGCACAGATACGCAGTATTTT | CASSTGAILLSTDTQYF
- | TRBJ1-1 | TRBV7-2 | - | 12 | TGTGCCAGCAGCTTCGACAGCCCTCAAGCTTTCTTT | CASSFDSPQAFF
- | TRBJ2-5 | TRBV5-8 | - | 12 | TGTGCCAGCAGCTTGGGACGGGAGACCCAGTACTTC | CASSLGRETQYF
- | TRBJ1-4 | TRBV5-1 | - | 13 | TGCGCCAGCACTGAAGCAACTAATGAAAAACTGTTTTTT | CASTEATNEKLFF
TRBD1 | TRBJ1-6 | TRBV28 | few | 13 | TGTGCCACGGATGACAGGGGAGGTTCACCCCTCCACTTT | CATDDRGGSPLHF
TRBD2 | TRBJ2-7 | TRBV19 | few | 13 | TGTGCCAGTAACTCGGCTAGCGGCTACGAGCAGTACTTC | CASNSASGYEQYF
- | TRBJ2-7 | TRBV6-1 | - | 15 | TGTGCCAGCACGGGACACCGTCTGGGCTCCTACGAGCAGTACTTC | CASTGHRLGSYEQYF
- | TRBJ2-7 | TRBV6-1 | - | 13 | TGTGCCAGCAGTGTGGGGAATCTAAACGAGCAGTACTTC | CASSVGNLNEQYF
TRBD1 | TRBJ2-7 | TRBV2 | - | 18 | TGTGCCAGCAGACCGGGACAGGGTCTAGCTGGGCTTTCCTACGAGCAGTACTTC | CASRPGQGLAGLSYEQYF
- | TRBJ2-3 | TRBV7-3 | - | 14 | TGTGCCAGCAGCTTAGGGGGGTTGAGAGATACGCAGTATTTT | CASSLGGLRDTQYF
- | TRBJ2-7 | TRBV30 | - | 15 | TGTGCCTGGAGTGTACGGGGCAGGGGATACTACGAGCAGTACTTC | CAWSVRGRGYYEQYF
- | TRBJ2-5 | TRBV5-4 | - | 13 | TGTGCCAGCAGCTTAAGGGGAAGGGAGACCCAGTACTTC | CASSLRGRETQYF
- | TRBJ2-5 | TRBV28 | many | 15 | TGTGCCAGCAGAGGGTCAAGGGGGAGGGGGGAGACCCAGTACTTC | CASRGSRGRGETQYF